Reported below is one T cell receptor (beta chain). There are 16 residues in the CDR3. Germline CDR1 and CDR2: KGHSH and LQKENI. V was cut by 0 bases and J by 2 bases, with 11 bases left in between. This entry is derived from a study of blood T cell repertoires in COVID-19. This table comes from immunoSEQ multiplex PCR, and its TCRdb copy is limited to in-frame clones, with some not included. The sample lists approximately 75,000 clones; around 83% were seen once. What was sequenced was peripheral blood. The V call is TRBV18, the J call TRBJ2-1; D might be TRBD1 (6 bases). The source of this sequence is a woman aged 50 to 65 with acute or convalescent COVID-19. CDR3 DNA: TGTGCCAGCTCACCACCCCACAGGGTGGCCTACAATGAGCAGTTCTTC. Amino acid sequence: CASSPPHRVAYNEQFF.